A single sample gave rise to the 6 T cell receptor beta chains below, sequenced in a study of beta chain features in type 1 diabetes. Every bit of the isolated RNA underwent reverse transcription, so sequencing read expressed TCRB transcripts. The repertoire was sequenced with immunoSEQ multiplex PCR; TCRdb's copy has only in-frame clones and lacks some. The data contain 300,000 to 350,000 clones, roughly 8% of them seen just once; the ten biggest clones take up 0.44%. The specimen was central memory CD4+ T cells from blood. Receptors originate from a woman between 18 and 29 years old in good health.

This clone has a count of ten or more. The V and J genes are TRBV2 and TRBJ2-5; D is ambiguous. Germline CDR1 reads SNHLY; CDR2 reads FYNNEI. The CDR3 consists of 10 residues. V gave up 8 bases and J gave up 2 bases, with 3 bases separating them. DNA for the CDR3: TGTGCCAGCGTACAAGAGACCCAGTACTTC. Translated: CASVQETQYF.

This sequence joins TRBV2 and TRBJ2-7; 9 nucleotides line up with TRBD1. CDR1 is SNHLY, CDR2 FYNNEI, per germline. V shed 6 bases, J shed 7 bases, and the junction held 10 bases outside the gene matches. There are 14 residues in the CDR3. The CDR3 region is CASRTGTGLGEQYF. The CDR3 bases are TGTGCCAGCAGAACCGGGACAGGGCTGGGGGAGCAGTACTTC.

This clone appeared a few times. J is TRBJ2-1 and V is TRBV7-9; a weak D match, TRBD1 (5 bases). Trimming took off 1 base at V and 10 bases at J, with 14 bases between the two ends. CDR3 length equals 14 residues. CDR1 is SEHNR and CDR2 is FQNEAQ in the germline V gene (reference sequence). CDR3 protein: CASSLVRRASEQFF. The CDR3 DNA sequence: TGTGCCAGCAGCTTAGTTCGCAGGGCATCCGAGCAGTTCTTC. Together with reference TRBV7-9 and TRBJ2-1, the CDR3 gives the full variable domain: DTGVSQNPRHKITKRGQNVTFRCDPISEHNRLYWYRQTLGQGPEFLTYFQNEAQLEKSRLLSDRFSAERPKGSFSTLEIQRTEQGDSAMYLCASSLVRRASEQFFGPGTRLTVL.

A few counts support this clone. This chain uses TRBV7-2 with TRBJ2-3; unclear D gene. Trimming shortened V by 5 bases and J by 5 bases, and 11 bases separated the two germline ends. The CDR3 is 13 amino acids. CDR1 SGHTA and CDR2 FQGNSA come from the germline V gene. The CDR3 reads CASSKEVQDTQYF. The CDR3 DNA reads as TGTGCCAGCAGCAAAGAGGTCCAAGATACGCAGTATTTT.

This chain uses TRBV6-1 with TRBJ2-1, with no clear D. The CDR3 extends over 14 amino acids. From germline, CDR1 is MNHNS and CDR2 SASEGT. Trimming cost V 8 bases and J 5 bases, with 16 bases left between them. The CDR3 here is CASAATSINNEQFF. In DNA, the CDR3 is TGTGCCAGCGCAGCGACCTCGATCAACAATGAGCAGTTCTTC.

The chain carries TRBV11-2 and TRBJ2-3, with 12 bases lining up with TRBD2. The junction had 5 bases not matched to a gene; V was cut back by 4 bases and J by 6 bases. Germline-derived CDR1 and CDR2 are SGHAT and FQNNGV. This CDR3 has 15 amino acids. The CDR3 nucleotides read TGTGCCAGCAGCTCAGCTAGCGGGAGGGCTGATACGCAGTATTTT. Encoded protein: CASSSASGRADTQYF.